This T cell receptor (beta chain) derives from a study of glioma-infiltrating T cells after dendritic cell vaccination. At the level of the study: At biweekly intervals, patients got three intradermal dendritic cell vaccine injections. Study results and limitations: Estimated pretreatment TIL content predicted outcome after dendritic cell vaccination.

Input was 2 ug genomic DNA, or all available if less. The protocol was immunoSEQ multiplex PCR, while the TCRdb copy is restricted to in-frame clones and leaves out a portion. The sample has tens of thousands of clones, around 83% seen once. Germline values: CDR1 LNHNV, CDR2 YYDKDF (reference sequence). The CDR3 consists of 14 residues. Deletions cut 1 base from V and 9 bases from J, with 13 bases between. The sample holds a few counts of this clone. Its antigen remains unknown. Stated time point: after dendritic cell vaccination, including at tumor progression/relapse. V usage is TRBV15 and J usage is TRBJ2-1; TRBD2 might be the D (6 bases). Here the sequenced sample was blood, taken after dendritic cell vaccination. This TCR came from a human donor with glioblastoma. CDR3 region: CATSRGASVGEQFF. CDR3 bases: TGTGCCACCAGCAGAGGGGCTAGCGTTGGTGAGCAGTTCTTC.